This T cell receptor beta chain was captured by sequencing in a study of blood T cell repertoires in COVID-19. Study-wide background: PBMCs, B-cell-depleted T cells, or T cells were the source of the cDNA or gDNA that made up the material.

Some clones are missing from TCRdb's copy, which holds only in-frame ones; the method was immunoSEQ multiplex PCR. This repertoire shows 390,000 or so clones, 75% to 90% found once; its top ten account for more than 1.4%. The CDR3 covers 16 residues. Trimming stripped 1 base from V and 3 bases from J, with 10 bases between. The V gene's germline CDR1 is MGHRA and CDR2 YSYEKL. Material for sequencing was peripheral blood. This TCR was recovered from a woman aged 25 to 39 with active or convalescent COVID-19. V usage is TRBV4-1 and J usage is TRBJ1-6; D remains ambiguous. This CDR3 reads CASSQGPSNYNSPLHF. The DNA for the CDR3 is TGCGCCAGCAGCCAAGGGCCGTCAAACTATAATTCACCCCTCCACTTT.